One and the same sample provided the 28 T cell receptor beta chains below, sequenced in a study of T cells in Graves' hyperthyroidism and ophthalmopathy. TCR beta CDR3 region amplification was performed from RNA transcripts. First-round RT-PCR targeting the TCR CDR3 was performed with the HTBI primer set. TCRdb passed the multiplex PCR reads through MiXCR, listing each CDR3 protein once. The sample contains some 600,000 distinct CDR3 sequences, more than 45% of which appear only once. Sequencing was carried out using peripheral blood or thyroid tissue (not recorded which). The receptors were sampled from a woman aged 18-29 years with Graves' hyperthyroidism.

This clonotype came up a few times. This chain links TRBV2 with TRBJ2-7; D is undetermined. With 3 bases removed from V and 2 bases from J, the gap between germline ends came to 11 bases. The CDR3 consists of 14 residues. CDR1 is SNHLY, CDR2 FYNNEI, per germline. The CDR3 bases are TGTGCCAGCAGTGATACCAGGTTGCCCTACGAGCAGTACTTC. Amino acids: CASSDTRLPYEQYF.

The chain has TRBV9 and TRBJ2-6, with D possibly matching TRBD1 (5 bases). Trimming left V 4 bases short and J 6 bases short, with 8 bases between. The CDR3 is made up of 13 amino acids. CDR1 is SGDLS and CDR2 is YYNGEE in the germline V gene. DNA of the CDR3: TGTGCCAGCAGCCCAGGACAGGCCAACGTCCTGACTTTC. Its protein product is CASSPGQANVLTF.

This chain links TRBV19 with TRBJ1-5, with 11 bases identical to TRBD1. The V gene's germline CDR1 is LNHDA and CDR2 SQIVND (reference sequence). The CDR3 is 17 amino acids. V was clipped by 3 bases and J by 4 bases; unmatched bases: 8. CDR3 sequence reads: CASSMLPGQGANQPQHF. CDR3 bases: TGTGCCAGTAGTATGCTCCCAGGACAGGGGGCGAATCAGCCCCAGCATTTT.

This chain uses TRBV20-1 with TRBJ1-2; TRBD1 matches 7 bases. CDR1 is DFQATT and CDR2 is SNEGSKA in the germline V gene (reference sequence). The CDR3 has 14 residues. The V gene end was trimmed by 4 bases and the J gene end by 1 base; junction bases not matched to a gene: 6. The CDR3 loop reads CSATPDRFNYGYTF. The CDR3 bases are TGCAGTGCTACCCCGGACAGGTTTAACTATGGCTACACCTTC.

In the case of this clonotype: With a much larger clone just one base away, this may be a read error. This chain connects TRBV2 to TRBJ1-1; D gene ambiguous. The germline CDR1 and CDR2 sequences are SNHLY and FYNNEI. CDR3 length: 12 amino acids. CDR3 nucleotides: TGTGCCGGCAGTGATGAAGGAACTGAAGCTTTCTTT. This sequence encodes CAGSDEGTEAFF.

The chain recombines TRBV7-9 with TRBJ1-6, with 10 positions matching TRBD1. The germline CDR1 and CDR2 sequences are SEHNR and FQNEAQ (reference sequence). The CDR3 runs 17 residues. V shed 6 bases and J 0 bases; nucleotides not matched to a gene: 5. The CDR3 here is CASRGQGLGSYNSPLHF. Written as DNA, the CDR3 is TGTGCCAGCAGGGGACAGGGGCTTGGCTCCTATAATTCACCCCTCCACTTT.

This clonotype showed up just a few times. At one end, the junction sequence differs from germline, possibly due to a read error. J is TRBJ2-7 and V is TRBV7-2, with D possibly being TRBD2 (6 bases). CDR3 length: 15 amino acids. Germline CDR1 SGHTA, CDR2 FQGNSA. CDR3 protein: CASSRPLEGRYEQYF. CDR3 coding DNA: TGCGCCAGCAGCCGTCCTCTGGAGGGACGTTACGAGCAGTACTTC.

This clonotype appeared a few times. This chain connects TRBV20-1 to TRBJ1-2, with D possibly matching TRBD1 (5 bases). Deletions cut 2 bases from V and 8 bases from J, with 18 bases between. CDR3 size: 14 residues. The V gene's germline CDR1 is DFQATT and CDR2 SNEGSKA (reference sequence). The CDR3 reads CSARTMRGSRGYTF. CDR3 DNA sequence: TGCAGTGCTAGAACTATGAGGGGCTCTAGGGGCTACACCTTC.

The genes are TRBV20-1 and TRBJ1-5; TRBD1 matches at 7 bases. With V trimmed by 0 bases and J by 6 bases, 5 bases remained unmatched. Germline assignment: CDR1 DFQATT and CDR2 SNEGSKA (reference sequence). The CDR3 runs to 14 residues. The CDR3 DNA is TGCAGTGCTAGAGATCGAGGGGGCGGTCAGCCCCAGCATTTT. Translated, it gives CSARDRGGGQPQHF.

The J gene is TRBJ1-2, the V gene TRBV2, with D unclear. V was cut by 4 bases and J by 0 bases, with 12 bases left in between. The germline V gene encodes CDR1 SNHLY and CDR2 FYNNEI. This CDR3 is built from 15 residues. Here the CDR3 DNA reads TGTGCCAGCAGTGCAGAAGAAGAAGCTAACTATGGCTACACCTTC. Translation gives CASSAEEEANYGYTF.

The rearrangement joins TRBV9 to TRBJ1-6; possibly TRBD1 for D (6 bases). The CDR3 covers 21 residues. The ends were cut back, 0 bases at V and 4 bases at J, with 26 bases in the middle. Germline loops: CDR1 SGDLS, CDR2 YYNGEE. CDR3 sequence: CASSVGSSASIQGLYNSPLHF. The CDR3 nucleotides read TGTGCCAGCAGCGTAGGCAGCAGTGCTAGTATCCAGGGGTTGTATAATTCACCCCTCCACTTT. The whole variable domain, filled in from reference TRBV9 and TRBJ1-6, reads DSGVTQTPKHLITATGQRVTLRCSPRSGDLSVYWYQQSLDQGLQFLIQYYNGEERAKGNILERFSAQQFPDLHSELNLSSLELGDSALYFCASSVGSSASIQGLYNSPLHFGNGTRLTVT.

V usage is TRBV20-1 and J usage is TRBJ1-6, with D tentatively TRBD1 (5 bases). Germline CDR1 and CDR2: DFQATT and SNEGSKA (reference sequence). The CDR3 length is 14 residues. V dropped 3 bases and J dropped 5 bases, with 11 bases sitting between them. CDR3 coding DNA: TGCAGTGCTAGTCCGGACACCCATAATTCACCCCTCCACTTT. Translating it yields CSASPDTHNSPLHF.

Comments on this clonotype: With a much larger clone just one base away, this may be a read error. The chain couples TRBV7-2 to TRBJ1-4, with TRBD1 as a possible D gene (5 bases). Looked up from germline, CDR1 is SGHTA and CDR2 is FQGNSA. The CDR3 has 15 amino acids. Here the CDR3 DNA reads TGTGCCGGCAGCTTAGCGTTCGGTGGGGCGGAAAAACTGTTTTTT. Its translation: CAGSLAFGGAEKLFF.

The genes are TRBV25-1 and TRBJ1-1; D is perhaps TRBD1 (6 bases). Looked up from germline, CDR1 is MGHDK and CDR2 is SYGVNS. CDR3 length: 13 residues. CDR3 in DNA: TGTGCTAGAGCAGGGGCCATGAACACTGAAGCTTTCTTT. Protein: CARAGAMNTEAFF.

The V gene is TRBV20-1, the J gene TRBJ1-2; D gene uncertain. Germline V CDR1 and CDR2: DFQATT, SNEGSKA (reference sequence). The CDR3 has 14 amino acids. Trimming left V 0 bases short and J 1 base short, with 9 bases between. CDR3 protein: CSAREPQRNYGYTF. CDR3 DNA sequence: TGCAGTGCTAGAGAGCCACAGCGTAACTATGGCTACACCTTC.

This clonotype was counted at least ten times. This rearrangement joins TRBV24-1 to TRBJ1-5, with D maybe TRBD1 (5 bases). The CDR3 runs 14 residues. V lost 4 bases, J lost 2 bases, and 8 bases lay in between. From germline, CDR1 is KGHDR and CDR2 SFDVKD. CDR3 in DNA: TGTGCCACCAGTGAAAGACAGCGCAATCAGCCCCAGCATTTT. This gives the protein CATSERQRNQPQHF.

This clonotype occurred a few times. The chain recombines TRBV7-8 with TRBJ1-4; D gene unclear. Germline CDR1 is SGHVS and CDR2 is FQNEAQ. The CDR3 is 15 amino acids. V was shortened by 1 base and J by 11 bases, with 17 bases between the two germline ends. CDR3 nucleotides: TGTGCCAGCAGCTTAGGGAGAGCACTGACTCGGAAACTGTTTTTT. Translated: CASSLGRALTRKLFF.

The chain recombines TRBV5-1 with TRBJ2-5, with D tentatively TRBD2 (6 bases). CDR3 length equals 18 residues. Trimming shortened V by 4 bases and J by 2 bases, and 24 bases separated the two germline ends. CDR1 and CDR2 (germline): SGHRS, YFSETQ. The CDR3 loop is CASSPQVGSGDGQETQYF. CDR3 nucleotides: TGCGCCAGCAGCCCCCAAGTGGGGTCGGGAGACGGTCAAGAGACCCAGTACTTC.

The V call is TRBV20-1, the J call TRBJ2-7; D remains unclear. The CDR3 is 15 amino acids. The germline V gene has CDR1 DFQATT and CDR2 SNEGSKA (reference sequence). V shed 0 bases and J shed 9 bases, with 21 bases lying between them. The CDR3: CSARDLWGRASGQYF. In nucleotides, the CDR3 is TGCAGTGCTAGAGACTTATGGGGTAGAGCCTCCGGGCAGTACTTC.

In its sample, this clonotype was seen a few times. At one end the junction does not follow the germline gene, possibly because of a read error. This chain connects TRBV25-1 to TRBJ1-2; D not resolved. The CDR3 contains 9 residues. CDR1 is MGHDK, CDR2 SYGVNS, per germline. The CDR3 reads CDSPYGYTF. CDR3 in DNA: TGTGACAGCCCCTATGGCTACACCTTC.

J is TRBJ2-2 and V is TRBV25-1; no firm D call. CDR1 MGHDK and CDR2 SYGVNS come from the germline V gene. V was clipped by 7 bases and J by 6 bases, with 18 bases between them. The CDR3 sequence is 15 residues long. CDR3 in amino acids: CASTHMAKHPGELFF. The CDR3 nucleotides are TGTGCCAGCACACACATGGCCAAACACCCCGGGGAGCTGTTTTTT.

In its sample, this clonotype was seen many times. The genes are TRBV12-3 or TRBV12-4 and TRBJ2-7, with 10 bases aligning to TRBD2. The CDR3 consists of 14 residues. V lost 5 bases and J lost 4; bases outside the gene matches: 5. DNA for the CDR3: TGTGCCAGCAGTCCTAGCGGGAGTTGGTACGAGCAGTACTTC. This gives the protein CASSPSGSWYEQYF.

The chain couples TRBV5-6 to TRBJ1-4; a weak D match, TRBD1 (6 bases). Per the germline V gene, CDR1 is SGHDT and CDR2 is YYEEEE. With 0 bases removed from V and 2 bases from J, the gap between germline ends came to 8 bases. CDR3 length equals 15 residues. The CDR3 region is CASSLVGATNEKLFF. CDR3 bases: TGTGCCAGCAGCTTGGTGGGGGCCACTAATGAAAAACTGTTTTTT.

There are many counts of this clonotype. CDR3 loop: CSVEGRGRSYGYTF. The CDR3 nucleotides are TGCAGCGTTGAAGGTAGGGGCCGGAGCTATGGCTACACCTTC. The chain joins TRBV29-1 to TRBJ1-2, with a tentative D call TRBD1 (5 bases). The germline V gene encodes CDR1 SQVTM and CDR2 ANQGSEA. The CDR3 runs 14 residues. V was shortened by 1 base and J by 4 bases, with 13 bases between the two germline ends.

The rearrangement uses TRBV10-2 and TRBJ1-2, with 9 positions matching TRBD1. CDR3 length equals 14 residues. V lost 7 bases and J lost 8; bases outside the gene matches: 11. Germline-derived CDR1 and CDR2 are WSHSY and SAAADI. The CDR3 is CASMSRQGGMGYTF. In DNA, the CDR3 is TGCGCCAGCATGTCAAGACAGGGGGGTATGGGCTACACCTTC.

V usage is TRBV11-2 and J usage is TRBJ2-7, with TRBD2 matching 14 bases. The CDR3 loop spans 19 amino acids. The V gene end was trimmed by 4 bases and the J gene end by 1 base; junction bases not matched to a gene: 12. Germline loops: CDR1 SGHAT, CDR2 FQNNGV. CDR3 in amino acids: CASSSPGTSGRTGSYEQYF. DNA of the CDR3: TGTGCCAGCAGCTCTCCCGGGACTAGCGGGAGAACGGGATCCTACGAGCAGTACTTC.

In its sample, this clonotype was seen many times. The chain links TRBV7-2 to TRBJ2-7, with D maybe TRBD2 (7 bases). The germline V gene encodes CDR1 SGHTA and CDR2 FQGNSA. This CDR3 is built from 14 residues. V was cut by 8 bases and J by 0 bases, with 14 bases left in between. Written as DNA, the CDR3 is TGTGCCAGCGGGGGGGCTTCATCCTCCTACGAGCAGTACTTC. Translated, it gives CASGGASSSYEQYF. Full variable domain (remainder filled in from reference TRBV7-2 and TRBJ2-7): GAGVSQSPSNKVTEKGKDVELRCDPISGHTALYWYRQSLGQGLEFLIYFQGNSAPDKSGLPSDRFSAERTGGSVSTLTIQRTQQEDSAVYLCASGGASSSYEQYFGPGTRLTVT.

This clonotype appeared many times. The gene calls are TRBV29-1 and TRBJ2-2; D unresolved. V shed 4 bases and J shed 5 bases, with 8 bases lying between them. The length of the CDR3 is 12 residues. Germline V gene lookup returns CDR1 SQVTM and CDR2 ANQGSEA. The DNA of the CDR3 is TGCAGCGTTGTTGATCCGACCGGGGAGCTGTTTTTT. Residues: CSVVDPTGELFF.